These 20 T cell receptor beta chains were sequenced from one sample in a study of T-cell reconstitution after alpha-beta-depleted transplantation in children. As it was prepared, the TCRbeta library received unique molecular identifiers. MiXCR, applied by TCRdb to the PCR reads, yields one record per CDR3 protein. Of hundreds of thousands of distinct CDR3 sequences listed, approximately 12% are singletons. The specimen was PBMCs from the stem cell graft donor, collected from the stem cell graft. These receptors all stem from a human donor who donated a stem cell graft to a child with acute lymphoblastic leukemia.

This clonotype was observed at least ten times. The genes are TRBV6-2 or TRBV6-3 and TRBJ1-6; 10 bases line up with TRBD1. Trimming removed 4 bases from V and 7 bases from J; junction bases left unmatched: 19. CDR3 length equals 20 residues. The germline CDR1 and CDR2 sequences are MNHEY and SVGEGT. CDR3 sequence reads: CASSFTVGQGRFRGNSPLHF. CDR3 bases: TGTGCCAGCAGTTTTACCGTGGGACAGGGGAGGTTCAGGGGCAATTCACCCCTCCACTTT.

This clonotype was recorded many times. This chain links TRBV13 with TRBJ2-3; 10 nucleotides line up with TRBD1. Germline-derived CDR1 and CDR2 are PRHDT and FYEKMQ (reference sequence). The CDR3 length is 15 residues. V lost 5 bases, J lost 8 bases, and 10 bases stayed unmatched. The CDR3, as DNA: TGTGCCAGCAGCCTGGGACAGGGGATCATCTTTACGCAGTATTTT. This translates into CASSLGQGIIFTQYF.

The table lists this clonotype with many counts. This chain links TRBV10-3 with TRBJ1-1, with D tentatively TRBD1 (5 bases). CDR3 length equals 15 residues. Trimming pared 11 bases from V and 5 bases from J, leaving 24 bases between. The germline V gene encodes CDR1 ENHRY and CDR2 SYGVKD. CDR3 sequence: CASRGDLPSFTEAFF. The CDR3 coding sequence is TGTGCCTCTCGCGGGGACCTGCCTTCTTTTACTGAAGCTTTCTTT.

The genes are TRBV29-1 and TRBJ2-1; TRBD1 might be the D (6 bases). Germline values: CDR1 SQVTM, CDR2 ANQGSEA. V shed 5 bases and J shed 2 bases, with 7 bases lying between them. There are 12 residues in the CDR3. This CDR3 is CSVRDTYNEQFF. CDR3 nucleotides: TGCAGCGTTCGGGACACCTACAATGAGCAGTTCTTC.

The chain combines TRBV12-3 or TRBV12-4 with TRBJ2-2; TRBD1 agrees at 8 bases. The CDR3 covers 15 residues. The V gene end was trimmed by 3 bases and the J gene end by 7 bases; junction bases not matched to a gene: 7. Here the CDR3 reads CASSFFPGGIGELFF. The CDR3 DNA reads as TGTGCCAGCAGTTTTTTCCCAGGGGGCATCGGGGAGCTGTTTTTT.

This clonotype was recorded at least ten times. V gene TRBV9 combines with J gene TRBJ1-4; a weak D match, TRBD1 (5 bases). The CDR3 runs 15 residues. Trimming took off 0 bases at V and 7 bases at J, with 13 bases between the two ends. Germline CDR1 reads SGDLS; CDR2 reads YYNGEE. The CDR3 sequence: CASSVGLQGAEKLFF. Written as DNA, the CDR3 is TGTGCCAGCAGCGTAGGGTTGCAGGGAGCTGAAAAACTGTTTTTT.

This clonotype was recorded many times. V is TRBV7-2 and J is TRBJ2-7; D is unclear. There are 14 residues in the CDR3. Looked up from germline, CDR1 is SGHTA and CDR2 is FQGNSA. V was shortened by 1 base and J by 5 bases, with 12 bases between the two germline ends. CDR3 sequence reads: CASSLGFTLHEQYF. For the CDR3, the DNA is TGTGCCAGCAGCTTAGGTTTTACCCTCCACGAGCAGTACTTC.

This chain connects TRBV7-9 to TRBJ1-1; D remains unclear. Trimming pared 1 base from V and 11 bases from J, leaving 14 bases between. Germline V gene sequence: CDR1 SEHNR, CDR2 FQNEAQ (reference sequence). The length of the CDR3 is 13 residues. The chain's CDR3 is CASSLVPGLQAFF. CDR3 DNA: TGTGCCAGCAGCTTAGTCCCCGGGCTTCAGGCTTTCTTT.

This clonotype was recorded many times. The chain is built from TRBV14 and TRBJ1-1; the match to TRBD1 covers 8 bases. V shed 3 bases and J 7 bases; nucleotides not matched to a gene: 4. There are 13 residues in the CDR3. From germline, CDR1 is SGHDN and CDR2 FVKESK. CDR3 nucleotides: TGTGCCAGCAGCCAGGGACAGGTCGGTGAAGCTTTCTTT. The encoded protein is CASSQGQVGEAFF.

On this clonotype: This may be a read error, as it is one base from a much larger clone. The V gene is TRBV20-1, the J gene TRBJ2-6; 7 positions match TRBD1. Germline V gene lookup returns CDR1 DFQATT and CDR2 SNEGSKA (reference sequence). There are 14 residues in the CDR3. The CDR3 DNA reads TGCAGTGCGGACGAGGGGGCTGGGGCCAACGGCCTGACTTTC. Translated, it gives CSADEGAGANGLTF.

The chain combines TRBV27 with TRBJ2-7; TRBD2 matches at 7 bases. CDR1 and CDR2 from the germline V gene are MNHEY and SMNVEV (reference sequence). The CDR3 runs to 13 residues. V shed 10 bases, J shed 6 bases, and the junction held 12 bases outside the gene matches. DNA for the CDR3: TGTGCCACCGCAAGGGCGGGAGAGGCCGAGCAGTACTTC. Protein sequence: CATARAGEAEQYF.

This clonotype was seen ten or more times. The rearrangement joins TRBV4-2 to TRBJ1-1; D is perhaps TRBD1 (6 bases). Germline V CDR1 and CDR2: LGHNA, YNFKEQ. The CDR3 consists of 14 residues. V was clipped by 4 bases and J by 3 bases, with 12 bases between them. The CDR3: CASSRDIRDTEAFF. As DNA, the CDR3 is TGTGCCAGCAGCCGGGACATACGGGACACTGAAGCTTTCTTT.

The chain carries TRBV30 and TRBJ2-1, with D perhaps being TRBD1 or TRBD2 (6 bases each). The CDR3 extends over 14 amino acids. In germline, CDR1 is GTSNPN, CDR2 SVGIG (reference sequence). V gave up 5 bases and J gave up 4 bases, with 15 bases separating them. The CDR3 DNA is TGTGCCTGGTCTTGGGGGGCCGATTACAATGAGCAGTTCTTC. It codes for CAWSWGADYNEQFF.

This clonotype was seen a few times. The chain is built from TRBV7-3 and TRBJ2-3; the D call may be TRBD1 or TRBD2 (6 bases each). CDR3 size: 15 residues. Germline-derived CDR1 and CDR2 are SGHTA and FQGTGA. V dropped 5 bases and J dropped 2 bases, with 14 bases sitting between them. CDR3 sequence reads: CASSALGGDTDTQYF. In DNA, the CDR3 is TGTGCCAGCAGCGCCCTCGGGGGCGACACAGATACGCAGTATTTT.

This clonotype was observed at least ten times. V and J are TRBV6-1 and TRBJ2-2, with D uncertain. The CDR3 loop spans 11 amino acids. Per germline, CDR1 MNHNS and CDR2 SASEGT. V dropped 10 bases and J dropped 4 bases, with 7 bases sitting between them. CDR3 sequence (DNA): TGTGCCACCGAAGGCACCGGGGAGCTGTTTTTT. Translation: CATEGTGELFF.

In this sample, this clonotype turned up many times. The chain joins TRBV6-5 to TRBJ2-1, with 9 bases that match TRBD1. The V gene end was trimmed by 2 bases and the J gene end by 7 bases; junction bases not matched to a gene: 9. The CDR3 is 16 residues long. Germline CDR1 reads MNHEY; CDR2 reads SVGAGI. DNA of the CDR3: TGTGCCAGCAGTTACGACACAGGGGGCGCTTCGAATGAGCAGTTCTTC. Translated, it gives CASSYDTGGASNEQFF.

This clonotype has a count of ten or more. The chain employs TRBV7-9 and TRBJ2-1; 8 bases are a match to TRBD1. The CDR3 totals 14 residues. From germline, CDR1 is SEHNR and CDR2 FQNEAQ (reference sequence). Germline trimming cut 5 bases from V and 15 bases from J; bases unmatched to any gene: 15. The CDR3 DNA reads as TGTGCCAGCAGCCCCACAGGGGGGTCGGCGGGACCGTTCTTC. Translation gives CASSPTGGSAGPFF.

This clonotype showed up just a few times. The rearrangement uses TRBV6-1 and TRBJ2-1, with 15 positions matching TRBD2. V dropped 6 bases and J dropped 4; count of bases not matched to a gene: 4. CDR3 size: 16 residues. From germline, CDR1 is MNHNS and CDR2 SASEGT. CDR3 coding DNA: TGTGCCAGCAGAGGACTAGCGGGGGGGTTTTACAATGAGCAGTTCTTC. Encoded protein: CASRGLAGGFYNEQFF.

This clonotype was counted ten times or more. This chain connects TRBV12-3 or TRBV12-4 to TRBJ2-7, with a possible D match to TRBD1 (5 bases). The CDR3 is 11 amino acids. Trimming pared 3 bases from V and 6 bases from J, leaving 6 bases between. The CDR3 nucleotides read TGTGCCAGCAGTTTTGGGGCCGAGCAGTACTTC. Translated, it gives CASSFGAEQYF.

Ten or more counts support this clonotype. The chain is built from TRBV10-3 and TRBJ1-5; D not resolved. From germline, CDR1 is ENHRY and CDR2 SYGVKD. Trimming removed 10 bases at V and 5 bases at J, with 18 bases between. The CDR3 sequence is 14 residues long. CDR3 protein: CATQEGRQDQPQHF. The DNA for the CDR3 is TGTGCCACCCAAGAGGGTCGTCAGGATCAGCCCCAGCATTTT.